This is a list of T cell receptor beta chains from one sample in a study of cytomegalovirus exposure and HLA in healthy donors. The assay was immunoSEQ multiplex PCR, and TCRdb's table has in-frame clones only and misses some. The profile shows some 220,000 clones, around 78% of them singletons. Sequenced material: PBMCs. These receptor sequences come from a boy aged 5-17 years in good health and CMV-seronegative. Each CDR3 is given with its conserved first and last residue. The D gene is left open where the match is weak. Size tells how often a clone was seen (once, few, many) or the class of an expanded clone, and some rows leave it out.

j_call clone_size d_call v_call cdr3_nt cdr3_aa
TRBJ1-4 . . TRBV5-4 TGTGCCAGCACCAATGTGGGGAGTAAAAAACTGTTTTTT CASTNVGSKKLFF
TRBJ1-5 . TRBD1 TRBV5-5 TGTGCCAGCAGCCCGGGACAGGGAACAGTAAGCAATCAGCCCCAGCATTTT CASSPGQGTVSNQPQHF
TRBJ1-2 . . TRBV7-9 TGTGCCAGCAGCCCACAATCTTTCTATGGCTACACCTTC CASSPQSFYGYTF
TRBJ2-3 . TRBD2 TRBV4-1 TGCGCCAGCAGGAAGGGACTAGCGGGAGATGATACGCAGTATTTT CASRKGLAGDDTQYF
TRBJ2-1 few . TRBV30 TGTGCCAGCCACCGGGGCAATGAGCAGTTCTTC CASHRGNEQFF
TRBJ1-5 . . TRBV4-1 TGCGCCAGCAGCCAAGGGGACATACCAGGGGCGCATCAGCCCCAGCATTTT CASSQGDIPGAHQPQHF
TRBJ2-5 . TRBD2 TRBV5-6 TGTGCCAGCAGCCATTGGGGCGCTAGCGGGGGGGGAGAGACCCAGTACTTC CASSHWGASGGGETQYF
TRBJ1-5 . TRBD1 TRBV18 TGTGCCAGCTCACCCCGACAGGGGACTGACAATCAGCCCCAGCATTTT CASSPRQGTDNQPQHF
TRBJ2-4 . . TRBV4-1 TGCGCCAGCAGCCCCCGGGGAGGAGCAGAAAACATTCAGTACTTC CASSPRGGAENIQYF
TRBJ2-7 . . TRBV5-4 TGTGCCAGCAGCTTGGGTGCCCCCTACGAGCAGTACTTC CASSLGAPYEQYF
TRBJ2-7 . TRBD2 TRBV7-9 TGTGCCAGCAGCTTCAATGCGGGAGGCTACGAGCAGTACTTC CASSFNAGGYEQYF
TRBJ2-7 . . TRBV30 TGTGCCCGGATCTCCAGGGTCGGGGAGCAGTACTTC CARISRVGEQYF
TRBJ1-1 . TRBD1 TRBV5-1 TGCGCCAGCAGCTTGGGGGGACAGGGGGGTGCTGAAGCTTTCTTT CASSLGGQGGAEAFF
TRBJ2-7 . TRBD2 TRBV11-3 TGTGCCAGCAGCTTCGCCCAGGGTAGCGGGGGGCCAACCTACGAGCAGTACTTC CASSFAQGSGGPTYEQYF
TRBJ2-7 . TRBD2 TRBV29-1 TGCAGCGTTGAACTAGCGGGAGGGCCTTACGAGCAGTACTTC CSVELAGGPYEQYF
TRBJ1-5 few TRBD1 TRBV18 TGTGCCAGCTCGCGAACAGGGGGCGGCAATCAGCCCCAGCATTTT CASSRTGGGNQPQHF
TRBJ2-7 . . TRBV7-2 TGTGCCAGCAGCCACGATCTCTTCGGGTTCGAGCAGTACTTC CASSHDLFGFEQYF
TRBJ1-1 . . TRBV11-2 TGTGCCAGCAGCCCCCAGCGGGGCCCGAACACTGAAGCTTTCTTT CASSPQRGPNTEAFF